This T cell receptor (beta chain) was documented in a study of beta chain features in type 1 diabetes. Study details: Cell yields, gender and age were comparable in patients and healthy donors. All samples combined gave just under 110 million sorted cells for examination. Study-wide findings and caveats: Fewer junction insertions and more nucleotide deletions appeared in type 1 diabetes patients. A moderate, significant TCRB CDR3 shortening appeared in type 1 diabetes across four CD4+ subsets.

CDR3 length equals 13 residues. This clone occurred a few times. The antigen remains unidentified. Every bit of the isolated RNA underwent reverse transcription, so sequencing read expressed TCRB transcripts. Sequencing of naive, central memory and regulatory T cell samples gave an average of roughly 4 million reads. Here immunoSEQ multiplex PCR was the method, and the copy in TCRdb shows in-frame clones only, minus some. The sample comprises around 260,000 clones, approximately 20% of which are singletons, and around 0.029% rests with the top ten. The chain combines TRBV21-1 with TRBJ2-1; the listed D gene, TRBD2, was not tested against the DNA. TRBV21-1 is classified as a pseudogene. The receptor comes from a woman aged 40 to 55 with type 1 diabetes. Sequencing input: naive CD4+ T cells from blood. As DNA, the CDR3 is TGTGCCAGCAGCAAAACTGATTTCGGTGAGCAGTTCTTC. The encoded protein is CASSKTDFGEQFF.